This TCR beta chain was documented in a study of Ad26.COV2.S vaccination and SARS-CoV-2 variants. The wider study: Intramuscular Ad26.COV2.S doses were given once or twice, 56 days apart.

Some clones are missing from TCRdb's copy, which holds only in-frame ones; the method was immunoSEQ multiplex PCR. The profile shows 400,000 to 500,000 clones, about 88% of them singletons. Whole-study results and caveats: Spike-specific responses of CD8+ and CD4+ T cells were reported to display substantial breadth after vaccination.

Noted treatment: some 20 received Ad26.COV2.S at low or high dose, single or two shots; a few received placebo; per-sample allocation not given. After the first vaccine or placebo injection, samples were drawn on day 63. Turning to this clone: The antigen is undetermined.

This CDR3 has 16 amino acids. V was shortened by 5 bases and J by 3 bases, with 20 bases between the two germline ends. The germline V gene encodes CDR1 SGHVS and CDR2 FQNEAQ. This clonotype was sampled from a person aged 18-60 years who received the Ad26.COV2.S COVID-19 vaccine or a placebo. Sequencing used peripheral blood, obtained in a trial of Ad26.COV2.S vaccine versus placebo. The V call is TRBV7-8, the J call TRBJ2-7; the D gene is possibly TRBD1 (5 bases). CDR3 nucleotide sequence: TGTGCCAGCAGCCCTCAGGGATCTTGGGTTGGCTACGAGCAGTACTTC. Translating it yields CASSPQGSWVGYEQYF.